This T cell receptor (beta chain) is from a study of control samples from healthy donors and cancer patients. Trimming removed 7 bases from V and 7 bases from J; junction bases left unmatched: 7. CDR3 length: 13 residues. Profiled with immunoSEQ multiplex PCR; TCRdb holds only in-frame clones, not every one. The table has 100,000 to 150,000 clones, 80% to 95% seen once; the top ten hold 0.55% to 0.65%. This TCR derives from a man of 80 years or more with head and neck cancer. Sequencing input: PBMCs. The chain is built from TRBV12-3 or TRBV12-4 and TRBJ1-1, with TRBD1 matching over 9 bases. The CDR3 DNA sequence: TGTGCCAGCAATCCTACAGGGGGCAGTGAAGCTTTCTTT. This translates into CASNPTGGSEAFF.